The next 32 T cell receptor beta chains were all read from a single sample in a study of Graves' ophthalmopathy and Graves' hyperthyroidism. Investigators amplified TCR beta CDR3 regions from RNA transcripts. The library came from an HTBI-primed first-round RT-PCR and a second-round multiplex PCR. TCRdb re-derived calls from the multiplex PCR reads in MiXCR, one entry per CDR3 protein. The sample lists over a million distinct CDR3 sequences, 35% to 45% occurring once. Sequencing was performed on peripheral blood or thyroid tissue (not recorded which). These receptors came from an adult man with Graves' hyperthyroidism.

A remark on this clonotype: One end of the junction varies from germline; a read error may be responsible. The chain uses TRBV7-3 and TRBJ1-2; no definite D call. The CDR3 extends over 17 amino acids. Germline values: CDR1 SGHTA, CDR2 FQGTGA. CDR3 bases: TGCGCCAGCAGCCAGGAAACGGGCAGGTCGGGAGTCGATGGCTACACCTTC. Residues: CASSQETGRSGVDGYTF.

On this clonotype itself: This clone may be a read error of a much larger clone one base away. The chain uses TRBV10-3 and TRBJ2-5; 7 nucleotides line up with TRBD1. CDR3 size: 14 residues. The germline V gene has CDR1 ENHRY and CDR2 SYGVKD. V was clipped by 11 bases and J by 4 bases; unmatched bases: 13. The chain's CDR3 is CAGRAGGNLETQYF. The DNA for the CDR3 is TGTGCCGGCAGGGCAGGGGGTAACTTAGAGACCCAGTACTTC.

The rearrangement joins TRBV9 to TRBJ2-2; D gene unclear. Germline CDR1 reads SGDLS; CDR2 reads YYNGEE. There are 14 residues in the CDR3. Trimming removed 0 bases from V and 5 bases from J, with 8 bases in between. CDR3 loop: CASSVASSTGELFF. CDR3 nucleotides: TGTGCCAGCAGCGTAGCTTCGAGTACCGGGGAGCTGTTTTTT.

A note on this clonotype: The DNA is left out, because the CDR3 cannot be placed on it with certainty; the CDR3 is given as TCRdb lists it. This sequence joins TRBV11-1 and TRBJ1-6. Germline loops: CDR1 SGHAT, CDR2 FQDESV (reference sequence). A total of 21 residues make up the CDR3, ends included. The CDR3 protein is CASSFYICSARDGSEASPLHF.

This clonotype showed up just a few times. V gene TRBV6-5 combines with J gene TRBJ2-7; perhaps TRBD1 as D (6 bases). In germline, CDR1 is MNHEY, CDR2 SVGAGI. V was trimmed by 6 bases and J by 6 bases, leaving 15 bases between them. The CDR3 totals 13 residues. CDR3 protein: CASRDRQLPEQYF. The CDR3 DNA sequence: TGTGCCAGCAGAGACAGGCAACTACCCGAGCAGTACTTC.

This chain joins TRBV2 and TRBJ1-1; 7 bases map to TRBD1. J was trimmed by 1 base and V by 5 bases; bases with no gene match: 16. This CDR3 has 18 residues. Germline V gives CDR1 SNHLY, CDR2 FYNNEI. Written as DNA, the CDR3 is TGTGCCAGCAGTCGGGACAGTTCACCCCTCCACGGGAACACTGAAGCTTTCTTT. This codes for CASSRDSSPLHGNTEAFF. The whole variable domain, filled in from reference TRBV2 and TRBJ1-1, reads EPEVTQTPSHQVTQMGQEVILRCVPISNHLYFYWYRQILGQKVEFLVSFYNNEISEKSEIFDDQFSVERPDGSNFTLKIRSTKLEDSAMYFCASSRDSSPLHGNTEAFFGQGTRLTVV.

About this clonotype: An end of the junction does not agree with germline; a read error may underlie this. This chain links TRBV28 with TRBJ2-7; D assignment may be TRBD1 or TRBD2 (5 bases each). CDR3 size: 11 residues. Germline V gene lookup returns CDR1 MDHEN and CDR2 SYDVKM. CDR3 coding DNA: TGTGCCAGCAGCGGCCAAGGGACGTTTCACTTC. This encodes CASSGQGTFHF.

This clonotype appeared many times. The chain combines TRBV20-1 with TRBJ1-6; D might be TRBD1 (5 bases). The germline CDR1 and CDR2 sequences are DFQATT and SNEGSKA (reference sequence). The ends were cut back, 1 base at V and 10 bases at J, with 17 bases in the middle. The CDR3 has 15 residues. CDR3 nucleotides: TGCAGTGCTAGAGGAATCGGGCAGGGAGACTCACCCCTCCACTTT. It is translated as CSARGIGQGDSPLHF.

This clonotype turned up a few times. The V and J genes are TRBV28 and TRBJ1-5; TRBD1 might be the D (6 bases). In germline, CDR1 is MDHEN, CDR2 SYDVKM. This CDR3 has 12 residues. V was pared by 6 bases and J by 4 bases, with 7 bases between. CDR3 sequence reads: CASRGTNQPQHF. The CDR3 DNA reads as TGTGCCAGCAGGGGGACAAATCAGCCCCAGCATTTT.

The rearrangement joins TRBV15 to TRBJ1-1; D not resolved. From germline, CDR1 is LNHNV and CDR2 YYDKDF (reference sequence). This CDR3 is 13 amino acids long. This CDR3 is CARSERGGTEAFF. The CDR3 DNA reads as TGTGCTAGATCGGAGAGAGGTGGCACTGAAGCTTTCTTT.

With regard to this clonotype: Compared with germline, one end of the junction differs, possibly owing to a read error. The J gene is TRBJ2-7, the V gene TRBV9; unclear D gene. Germline V lookup: CDR1 SGDLS, CDR2 YYNGEE. The CDR3 contains 15 residues. The CDR3 loop reads CASSQVQSASYEQYF. As DNA, the CDR3 is TGCGCCAGCAGCCAAGTTCAATCTGCGAGCTACGAGCAGTACTTC.

In regard to this clonotype: Without the conserved terminal phenylalanine or tryptophan, this CDR3 likely stems from a read error. The chain uses TRBV7-6 and TRBJ1-4; D not resolved. CDR3 size: 14 residues. In germline, CDR1 is SGHVS, CDR2 FNYEAQ. V was shortened by 5 bases and J by 6 bases, with 13 bases between the two germline ends. The CDR3 protein is CASSPEGYYEKLFL. The CDR3 bases are TGTGCCAGCAGCCCAGAGGGTTATTATGAAAAACTGTTTCTT.

The rearrangement links TRBV25-1 to TRBJ2-7, with a possible D match to TRBD1 (6 bases). Looked up from germline, CDR1 is MGHDK and CDR2 is SYGVNS. The CDR3 is 17 residues long. Deletions cut 8 bases from V and 3 bases from J, with 26 bases between. The CDR3 region has the DNA TGTGCCAGCGTTGAAGCCCCATCCGGGACAAAGAGCTACGAGCAGTACTTC. Translated: CASVEAPSGTKSYEQYF.

This clonotype was counted at least ten times. The chain links TRBV29-1 to TRBJ2-2; 10 bases agree with TRBD2. The junction had 4 bases not matched to a gene; V was cut back by 4 bases and J by 5 bases. The CDR3 is 14 amino acids. CDR1 and CDR2 (germline): SQVTM, ANQGSEA. The CDR3 sequence: CSVVATSGTGELFF. CDR3 DNA: TGCAGCGTTGTGGCGACTAGCGGGACCGGGGAGCTGTTTTTT.

With respect to this clonotype: A junction boundary mismatches the germline segment, possibly from a read error. The chain recombines TRBV2 with TRBJ1-5; D might be TRBD1 (5 bases). CDR1 is SNHLY and CDR2 is FYNNEI in the germline V gene. The CDR3 sequence is 13 residues long. The CDR3: CAGSLQANQPQHF. The CDR3 DNA follows: TGTGCCGGCAGTCTACAGGCTAATCAGCCCCAGCATTTT.

The CDR3 protein is CSVGNRQGENTEAFF. The DNA of the CDR3 is TGCAGCGTCGGAAACAGACAGGGCGAGAACACTGAAGCTTTCTTT. The chain has TRBV29-1 and TRBJ1-1, with 7 bases aligning to TRBD1. From germline, CDR1 is SQVTM and CDR2 ANQGSEA. CDR3 size: 15 residues. With 6 bases clipped from V and 1 base from J, the junction kept 11 bases outside the gene matches.

This clonotype has at least ten counts. The chain has TRBV11-2 and TRBJ1-2, with D perhaps matching TRBD1 (6 bases). The germline CDR1 and CDR2 sequences are SGHAT and FQNNGV. Trimming left V 4 bases short and J 8 bases short, with 20 bases between. This CDR3 spans 15 amino acids. CDR3 DNA: TGTGCCAGCAGCTCCACCCCGCCGACAGGTCGCGGCTACACCTTC. Residues: CASSSTPPTGRGYTF. Based on the CDR3 plus reference TRBV11-2 and TRBJ1-2, the full variable domain is EAGVAQSPRYKIIEKRQSVAFWCNPISGHATLYWYQQILGQGPKLLIQFQNNGVVDDSQLPKDRFSAERLKGVDSTLKIQPAKLEDSAVYLCASSSTPPTGRGYTFGSGTRLTVV.

There are many counts of this clonotype. The genes are TRBV2 and TRBJ2-7; a possible D gene is TRBD1 (5 bases). The V and J ends lost 7 bases and 0 bases respectively, with 10 bases between them. Germline V gene sequence: CDR1 SNHLY, CDR2 FYNNEI. This CDR3 is 13 amino acids long. The CDR3 protein is CASMDTFSYEQYF. In DNA form, the CDR3 reads TGTGCCAGCATGGACACCTTCTCCTACGAGCAGTACTTC.

J is TRBJ2-7 and V is TRBV5-1; D ambiguous. The germline CDR1 and CDR2 sequences are SGHRS and YFSETQ. Trimming pared 2 bases from V and 0 bases from J, leaving 18 bases between. This CDR3 contains 17 residues. CDR3 amino acids: CASSFTTGHSISYEQYF. DNA of the CDR3: TGCGCCAGCAGCTTCACCACCGGCCACTCCATCTCCTACGAGCAGTACTTC.

In this sample, this clonotype turned up many times. J is TRBJ2-5 and V is TRBV19; 9 nucleotides line up with TRBD1. V shed 7 bases, J shed 4 bases, and the junction held 4 bases outside the gene matches. There are 13 residues in the CDR3. Germline CDR1 reads LNHDA; CDR2 reads SQIVND (reference sequence). Here the CDR3 DNA reads TGTGCCAGTAACATGGGACAGGGAGAGACCCAGTACTTC. This gives the protein CASNMGQGETQYF.

This clonotype was observed many times. The chain recombines TRBV4-3 with TRBJ1-1; no reliable D call. The length of the CDR3 is 14 residues. V was clipped by 3 bases and J by 1 base, with 9 bases between them. CDR1 is LGHNA, CDR2 YSLEER, per germline. The CDR3 here is CASSQGLPNTEAFF. The CDR3 nucleotides read TGCGCCAGCAGCCAGGGTTTGCCGAACACTGAAGCTTTCTTT.

This clonotype was recorded at least ten times. This chain uses TRBV7-2 with TRBJ2-5; 9 nucleotides align to TRBD1. In germline, CDR1 is SGHTA, CDR2 FQGNSA. V was pared by 5 bases and J by 4 bases, with 2 bases of the junction left unmatched. The CDR3 is 13 residues long. The CDR3 spells CASSTDRGETQYF. CDR3 in DNA: TGTGCCAGCAGCACGGACAGGGGAGAGACCCAGTACTTC.

CDR3 DNA sequence: TGCGCCAGCAGCCAAGTAGTTAGGGGACAGGGTTTAGATGGGGCCAACGTCCTGACTTTC. It translates to CASSQVVRGQGLDGANVLTF. The rearrangement links TRBV4-1 to TRBJ2-6, with 9 bases fitting TRBD1. The CDR3 is 20 amino acids. The trim removed 1 base at V and 3 bases at J, leaving 13 bases unmatched. Germline loops: CDR1 MGHRA, CDR2 YSYEKL.

The chain employs TRBV12-3 or TRBV12-4 and TRBJ1-5, with 7 bases matching TRBD1. The ends lost 6 bases at V and 6 bases at J; junction bases unmatched: 11. This CDR3 spans 15 amino acids. As DNA, the CDR3 is TGTGCCAGCAGCGTAGAGACAGGGAATGTTCAGCCCCAGCATTTT. It codes for CASSVETGNVQPQHF.

The chain uses TRBV29-1 and TRBJ2-2, with D unclear. With 4 bases removed from V and 6 bases from J, the gap between germline ends came to 0 bases. Germline V CDR1 and CDR2: SQVTM, ANQGSEA. This CDR3 comprises 9 residues. The CDR3 loop is CSVAGELFF. The CDR3 region has the DNA TGCAGCGTTGCCGGGGAGCTGTTTTTT.

This CDR3 is CASSSRPTGRGTEAFF. In nucleotides, the CDR3 is TGTGCCAGTAGCAGCCGGCCAACAGGGAGAGGCACTGAAGCTTTCTTT. V usage is TRBV19 and J usage is TRBJ1-1; a weak D match, TRBD1 (6 bases). This CDR3 contains 16 residues. V gave up 6 bases and J gave up 4 bases, with 21 bases separating them. The germline gives CDR1 LNHDA, CDR2 SQIVND (reference sequence).

This clonotype was counted between two and nine times. The chain employs TRBV29-1 and TRBJ1-2; the D is unclear. The germline V gene encodes CDR1 SQVTM and CDR2 ANQGSEA. This CDR3 has 12 amino acids. V gave up 3 bases and J gave up 3 bases, with 8 bases separating them. CDR3 region: CSVEAVYYGYTF. The CDR3 DNA is TGCAGCGTTGAGGCCGTCTACTATGGCTACACCTTC.

This clonotype has ten or more counts. The chain links TRBV29-1 to TRBJ2-5; the match to TRBD2 covers 14 bases. With 2 bases clipped from V and 8 bases from J, the junction kept 16 bases outside the gene matches. The germline V gene encodes CDR1 SQVTM and CDR2 ANQGSEA. The CDR3 spans 18 residues. CDR3 sequence reads: CSVEKSGTSGRSLITQYF. CDR3 bases: TGCAGCGTTGAAAAATCCGGGACTAGCGGGAGAAGTTTGATCACCCAGTACTTC.

This clonotype appeared a few times. The gene calls are TRBV30 and TRBJ2-5; TRBD2 is a possible D gene (7 bases). Germline V lookup: CDR1 GTSNPN, CDR2 SVGIG (reference sequence). There are 13 residues in the CDR3. V was cut by 0 bases and J by 5 bases, with 10 bases left in between. The CDR3 coding sequence is TGTGCCTGGAGTGTCGGGGGGCACGAGACCCAGTACTTC. This codes for CAWSVGGHETQYF.

This clonotype appeared many times. Mismatch with germline at one junction end may stem from a read error. V gene TRBV10-1 combines with J gene TRBJ1-1; D gene unclear. Looked up from germline, CDR1 is WNHNN and CDR2 is SYGVQD (reference sequence). The CDR3 contains 13 residues. The DNA for the CDR3 is TGTGCCAGCAGCACAGATCGTAACACTGAAGCTTTCTTT. Its protein is CASSTDRNTEAFF.

This clonotype was observed many times. The chain links TRBV7-9 to TRBJ1-4, with D possibly matching TRBD1 (5 bases). Trimming removed 5 bases from V and 7 bases from J, with 17 bases in between. Per germline, CDR1 SEHNR and CDR2 FQNEAQ (reference sequence). The CDR3 runs 15 residues. The CDR3 DNA reads TGTGCCAGCAGCCAGCGGGACGTCTTGGGTGAAAAACTGTTTTTT. Protein sequence: CASSQRDVLGEKLFF.

The table lists this clonotype with many counts. CDR3 loop: CASSLRSVTTASGANVLTF. DNA for the CDR3: TGCGCCAGCAGCTTGCGATCGGTGACGACAGCCTCTGGGGCCAACGTCCTGACTTTC. The gene calls are TRBV5-1 and TRBJ2-6, with D tentatively TRBD1 (5 bases). The CDR3 is made up of 19 amino acids. Germline CDR1 is SGHRS and CDR2 is YFSETQ. The germline V and J ends were trimmed by 1 base and 0 bases, with 17 bases remaining between them. The full variable domain, completed using reference TRBV5-1 and TRBJ2-6, is KAGVTQTPRYLIKTRGQQVTLSCSPISGHRSVSWYQQTPGQGLQFLFEYFSETQRNKGNFPGRFSGRQFSNSRSEMNVSTLELGDSALYLCASSLRSVTTASGANVLTFGAGSRLTVL.